The entry below describes one T cell receptor beta chain. No antigen is known for it. This specimen belongs to a study of T cell responses to AZD1222 COVID-19 vaccine. Germline loops: CDR1 PRHDT, CDR2 FYEKMQ (reference sequence). V lost 1 base to trimming and J lost 5 bases; unmatched junction nucleotides: 6. This CDR3 has 15 residues. Study conclusions and caveats: Baseline seropositivity characterized only a handful of AZD1222 recipients.

Profiled with immunoSEQ multiplex PCR; TCRdb holds only in-frame clones, not every one. Among 150,000 to 200,000 clones listed, around 87% were seen once. V gene TRBV13 combines with J gene TRBJ2-3, with TRBD2 matching over 7 bases. This TCR was recovered from an adult in good health. Sample: peripheral blood, taken on day 0 of AZD1222 vaccination. CDR3 residues: CASSLVAGAGDTQYF. CDR3 coding DNA: TGTGCCAGCAGCTTAGTGGCGGGAGCAGGAGATACGCAGTATTTT.